The entry below describes one T cell receptor beta chain. The target antigen is unknown. V lost 0 bases, J lost 5 bases, and 8 bases lay in between. The CDR3 is made up of 13 amino acids. Germline V gene data show CDR1 as SGHRS and CDR2 as YFSETQ. At the deep level, the assay was run. Genomic DNA of each subset was evenly split across several immunoSEQ plates. Sorted-subset replicate PCR reactions were performed with roughly 200 ng DNA, corresponding to tens of thousands of T cell genomes. Produced via immunoSEQ multiplex PCR; TCRdb's table is partial and in-frame only. The table records about 1.5 million clones, 95% to 99% of them present only once. The data stem from a study of shared clonotypes between healthy human individuals. General study results and limits: When compared with the clonotypes that were shared by all four sorted-subset donors, the non-shared clonotypes turned out to have lower generation probabilities.

The genes are TRBV5-1 and TRBJ1-2; D uncertain. The TCR was taken from a man younger than 45 in good health. The specimen was naive CD4+ T cells sorted from blood. The sample's subset: CD45RA+ positively selected. CDR3 coding DNA: TGCGCCAGCAGCTTGGCAACAGTATATGGCTACACCTTC. This encodes CASSLATVYGYTF.